This entry features one T cell receptor beta chain sequence. The germline CDR1 and CDR2 sequences are LNHDA and SQIVND (reference sequence). The V segment lost 4 bases and the J segment 3 bases; nucleotides outside the gene matches: 8. This CDR3 region has 16 residues. The sample is drawn from a study of blood T cell repertoires in COVID-19. The repertoire was sequenced with immunoSEQ multiplex PCR; TCRdb's copy has only in-frame clones and lacks some. The sample contains about 290,000 clones, 75% to 90% of which appear only once. This sequence joins TRBV19 and TRBJ1-2; 10 bases are shared with TRBD1. The sample taken for sequencing was peripheral blood. This clonotype was sampled from a man aged 40-50 years with acute or convalescent COVID-19. The CDR3: CASSRDRGYRDYGYTF. In DNA form, the CDR3 reads TGTGCCAGTAGTAGGGACAGGGGATATCGAGACTATGGCTACACCTTC.